What follows are 27 T cell receptor beta chains derived from one specimen sequenced in a study of T-cell memory formation after mild COVID-19. TCRdb reprocessed the 5' RACE reads with MiXCR, giving one entry per CDR3 protein. The sample records more than 350,000 distinct CDR3 sequences, about 15% being singletons. The sequencing input was PBMCs or a T cell subset sorted from them (not recorded which). The receptors derive from a man aged 18-30 years who had mild COVID-19 (a few samples of this study predate the infection). Cell type and time point are not known.

The V call is TRBV10-3, the J call TRBJ2-5, with D possibly matching TRBD2 (7 bases). The CDR3 consists of 15 residues. The ends were cut back, 2 bases at V and 2 bases at J, with 12 bases in the middle. CDR1 ENHRY and CDR2 SYGVKD come from the germline V gene. CDR3: CAISENGGRQETQYF. In nucleotides, the CDR3 is TGTGCCATCAGTGAGAACGGGGGGCGGCAAGAGACCCAGTACTTC.

This clonotype was recorded a few times. The chain recombines TRBV7-9 with TRBJ2-7; no clear D. Trimming stripped 5 bases from V and 3 bases from J, with 11 bases between. The length of the CDR3 is 13 residues. Per the germline V gene, CDR1 is SEHNR and CDR2 is FQNEAQ (reference sequence). CDR3 sequence reads: CASSPQVGYEQYF. CDR3 DNA sequence: TGTGCCAGCAGCCCTCAGGTAGGCTACGAGCAGTACTTC.

The chain employs TRBV29-1 and TRBJ2-7, with D perhaps matching TRBD1 or TRBD2 (6 bases each). V was pared by 8 bases and J by 6 bases, with 17 bases between. This CDR3 is built from 12 residues. CDR1 and CDR2 from the germline V gene are SQVTM and ANQGSEA. CDR3 sequence reads: CSIREQGFEQYF. The CDR3, as DNA: TGCAGCATCCGGGAGCAGGGGTTCGAGCAGTACTTC.

This clonotype was seen a handful of times. The chain links TRBV27 to TRBJ1-6; D uncertain. Germline V CDR1 and CDR2: MNHEY, SMNVEV (reference sequence). Trimming pared 5 bases from V and 5 bases from J, leaving 10 bases between. The CDR3 sequence is 14 residues long. CDR3 sequence: CASSTGPNNSPLHF. Here the CDR3 DNA reads TGTGCCAGCAGTACGGGCCCTAATAATTCACCCCTCCACTTT.

Only a few counts were recorded for this clonotype. The V call is TRBV6-2 or TRBV6-3, the J call TRBJ2-1, with 7 bases matching TRBD1. The CDR3 spans 15 residues. Germline CDR1 and CDR2: MNHEY and SVGEGT. V gave up 8 bases and J gave up 0 bases; unmatched junction bases: 7. CDR3 DNA sequence: TGTGCCAGCGTTGACAGGGTAAGCTCCTACAATGAGCAGTTCTTC. Its translation: CASVDRVSSYNEQFF.

This clonotype was observed a few times. V is TRBV20-1 and J is TRBJ2-7; unclear D gene. The CDR3 is 13 residues long. V gave up 4 bases and J gave up 1 base, with 11 bases separating them. CDR1 DFQATT and CDR2 SNEGSKA come from the germline V gene (reference sequence). CDR3 sequence reads: CSAIDPRSYEQYV. CDR3 bases: TGCAGTGCTATTGACCCCCGGTCCTACGAGCAGTACGTC.

This clonotype was counted a few times. The chain carries TRBV5-1 and TRBJ2-7; maybe TRBD2 (6 bases). CDR3 length equals 15 residues. V was trimmed by 2 bases and J by 0 bases, leaving 12 bases between them. Germline lookup yields CDR1 SGHRS and CDR2 YFSETQ. CDR3 nucleotides: TGCGCCAGCAGCTTAGGCGCGGGGATCTCCTACGAGCAGTACTTC. As protein: CASSLGAGISYEQYF.

J is TRBJ2-1 and V is TRBV5-4; TRBD1 aligns across 7 bases. This CDR3 region has 13 residues. Germline CDR1 reads SGHNT; CDR2 reads YYREEE (reference sequence). V was pared by 4 bases and J by 8 bases, with 6 bases of the junction left unmatched. This CDR3 is CASSPTGLDEQFF. As DNA, the CDR3 is TGTGCCAGCAGCCCGACAGGGTTGGATGAGCAGTTCTTC.

The chain links TRBV30 to TRBJ2-7; 7 positions agree with TRBD1. In germline, CDR1 is GTSNPN, CDR2 SVGIG (reference sequence). V lost 5 bases to trimming and J lost 5 bases; unmatched junction nucleotides: 12. There are 14 residues in the CDR3. The CDR3 DNA reads TGTGCCTGGCACACAGGGGTGGGTCTCCACGAGCAGTACTTC. This codes for CAWHTGVGLHEQYF.

This clonotype occurred a few times. The J gene is TRBJ1-2, the V gene TRBV27; no definite D call. V lost 6 bases and J 4 bases, leaving 12 bases between the germline ends. Germline loops: CDR1 MNHEY, CDR2 SMNVEV (reference sequence). The CDR3 extends over 13 amino acids. The CDR3 DNA reads as TGTGCCAGCAGCGTGGACGGAATCTATGGCTACACCTTC. Translation gives CASSVDGIYGYTF.

This clonotype appeared a few times. The genes are TRBV6-6 and TRBJ1-5; D not resolved. CDR3 length: 12 amino acids. Deletions cut 2 bases from V and 7 bases from J, with 6 bases between. Germline CDR1 reads MNHNY; CDR2 reads SVGAGI (reference sequence). DNA of the CDR3: TGTGCCAGCAGTTACCAGGCCCAGCCCCAGCATTTT. Its translation: CASSYQAQPQHF.

This clonotype has only a few counts. The CDR3 DNA sequence: TGTGCCAGCAGCTTAGCGTTCGGGGGGTCCACTGAGCAGTTCTTC. It specifies CASSLAFGGSTEQFF. The rearrangement uses TRBV7-8 and TRBJ2-1; 7 bases are shared with TRBD2. Germline V gene lookup returns CDR1 SGHVS and CDR2 FQNEAQ. The length of the CDR3 is 15 residues. V shed 0 bases and J 9 bases; nucleotides not matched to a gene: 8.

This clonotype was seen a handful of times. The gene calls are TRBV7-6 and TRBJ2-3, with TRBD2 matching 9 bases. Losses at the gene ends were 5 bases for V and 0 bases for J; bases not matched to a gene: 12. Germline CDR1 SGHVS, CDR2 FNYEAQ. The CDR3 has 18 amino acids. This CDR3 is CASSGPGLAYPSTDTQYF. The CDR3 nucleotides read TGTGCCAGCAGCGGCCCGGGACTAGCTTACCCTAGCACAGATACGCAGTATTTT.

This clonotype has more than one count but fewer than ten. The V gene is TRBV7-9, the J gene TRBJ1-1; 7 bases are a match to TRBD1. Looked up from germline, CDR1 is SEHNR and CDR2 is FQNEAQ (reference sequence). The CDR3 runs 16 residues. The ends lost 2 bases at V and 1 base at J; junction bases unmatched: 7. Here the CDR3 reads CASSLPVGTENTEAFF. CDR3 DNA sequence: TGTGCCAGCAGCTTACCCGTAGGGACAGAGAACACTGAAGCTTTCTTT. Variable domain in full (rest from reference TRBV7-9 and TRBJ1-1): DTGVSQNPRHKITKRGQNVTFRCDPISEHNRLYWYRQTLGQGPEFLTYFQNEAQLEKSRLLSDRFSAERPKGSFSTLEIQRTEQGDSAMYLCASSLPVGTENTEAFFGQGTRLTVV.

V and J are TRBV5-1 and TRBJ2-7; D is ambiguous. Germline CDR1 is SGHRS and CDR2 is YFSETQ. This CDR3 has 14 residues. Trimming took off 0 bases at V and 7 bases at J, with 14 bases between the two ends. This CDR3 is CASSLEPSRREQYV. Written as DNA, the CDR3 is TGCGCCAGCAGCTTGGAGCCGTCCCGGCGAGAGCAGTACGTC.

In its sample, this clonotype was seen a few times. V is TRBV3-1 and J is TRBJ2-1, with unresolved D. This CDR3 spans 14 amino acids. The germline V gene has CDR1 LGHDT and CDR2 YNNKEL (reference sequence). V was trimmed by 4 bases and J by 2 bases, leaving 9 bases between them. The CDR3 nucleotides are TGTGCCAGCAGCCCCGTACAGCCCTACAATGAGCAGTTCTTC. The encoded protein is CASSPVQPYNEQFF.

V is TRBV5-1 and J is TRBJ1-2; no firm D call. The CDR3 extends over 14 amino acids. The germline gives CDR1 SGHRS, CDR2 YFSETQ. The ends were cut back, 1 base at V and 1 base at J, with 8 bases in the middle. CDR3 protein: CASSLSGDNYGYTF. The CDR3 DNA is TGCGCCAGCAGCTTGTCCGGGGATAACTATGGCTACACCTTC.

The chain combines TRBV7-2 with TRBJ1-2; 8 nucleotides match TRBD1. There are 15 residues in the CDR3. CDR1 is SGHTA, CDR2 FQGNSA, per germline. Trimming cost V 5 bases and J 5 bases; bases outside gene matches: 10. The CDR3 loop reads CASSPRGQGSYGYTF. The CDR3 bases are TGTGCCAGCAGCCCTCGAGGACAGGGCTCATATGGCTACACCTTC.

CDR3 sequence: CASSSEATSGINEQFF. The CDR3 bases are TGTGCCAGCAGCTCAGAAGCGACTAGCGGGATTAATGAGCAGTTCTTC. The gene calls are TRBV7-2 and TRBJ2-1; 11 bases agree with TRBD2. The CDR3 covers 16 residues. CDR1 SGHTA and CDR2 FQGNSA come from the germline V gene. The ends lost 4 bases at V and 7 bases at J; junction bases unmatched: 9.

This clonotype was seen ten or more times. CDR3 sequence: CASNKGGGRQETQYF. The CDR3 DNA sequence: TGTGCCAGCAATAAAGGGGGGGGCCGACAAGAGACCCAGTACTTC. V usage is TRBV7-2 and J usage is TRBJ2-5, with a weak D call TRBD2 (7 bases). V was pared by 7 bases and J by 2 bases, with 17 bases between. CDR1 SGHTA and CDR2 FQGNSA come from the germline V gene. This CDR3 contains 15 residues.

This clonotype occurred a few times. This chain uses TRBV4-1 with TRBJ1-1; no clear D gene. The CDR3 contains 13 residues. Germline V gene data show CDR1 as MGHRA and CDR2 as YSYEKL. V was shortened by 0 bases and J by 5 bases, with 7 bases between the two germline ends. CDR3 amino acids: CASSQDSVTEAFF. For the CDR3, the DNA is TGCGCCAGCAGCCAAGATAGTGTGACTGAAGCTTTCTTT.

This chain connects TRBV29-1 to TRBJ1-3; tentative D call: TRBD1 (6 bases). V lost 4 bases, J lost 4 bases, and 14 bases lay in between. The germline gives CDR1 SQVTM, CDR2 ANQGSEA. The CDR3 spans 14 residues. CDR3 amino acids: CSVVWAGAGNTIYF. The DNA for the CDR3 is TGCAGCGTTGTCTGGGCAGGGGCCGGAAACACCATATATTTT.

This clonotype turned up a few times. The chain combines TRBV5-1 with TRBJ2-1; D is tentatively TRBD1 or TRBD2 (5 bases each). V lost 2 bases, J lost 5 bases, and 14 bases lay in between. CDR1 and CDR2 (germline): SGHRS, YFSETQ. This CDR3 comprises 15 residues. The CDR3: CASSFVPGRNNEQFF. The DNA for the CDR3 is TGCGCCAGCAGCTTTGTCCCGGGACGTAACAATGAGCAGTTCTTC.

This chain joins TRBV7-6 and TRBJ2-7; D perhaps matches TRBD2 (5 bases). The V gene's germline CDR1 is SGHVS and CDR2 FNYEAQ. The CDR3 is made up of 13 amino acids. V was cut by 6 bases and J by 7 bases, with 16 bases left in between. This CDR3 reads CASSHEMTGEQYF. The CDR3 nucleotides are TGTGCCAGCAGTCACGAAATGACGGGGGAGCAGTACTTC.

The rearrangement links TRBV18 to TRBJ2-7; D is unresolved. Germline V gene sequence: CDR1 KGHSH, CDR2 LQKENI. The V end was cut by 4 bases, the J end by 3 bases, with 10 bases between. The CDR3 spans 13 residues. The CDR3 DNA sequence: TGTGCCAGCTCACACACAGAACGCTACGAGCAGTACTTC. Translated: CASSHTERYEQYF.

J is TRBJ2-3 and V is TRBV4-3; 8 bases agree with TRBD2. This CDR3 region has 20 residues. Trimming at V came to 1 base and at J to 0 bases, leaving 15 bases not matched to a gene. Germline V lookup: CDR1 LGHNA, CDR2 YSLEER. CDR3 DNA sequence: TGCGCCAGCAGCCAAGGGTGGGGGAGCGGGGGACTCCCTAGCACAGATACGCAGTATTTT. This sequence encodes CASSQGWGSGGLPSTDTQYF.

This clonotype came up many times. The V gene is TRBV15, the J gene TRBJ1-2; D not certain. The V gene lost 0 bases and the J gene lost 8 bases, with 13 bases spanning the gap. Germline V gene lookup returns CDR1 LNHNV and CDR2 YYDKDF (reference sequence). The length of the CDR3 is 14 residues. CDR3 nucleotide sequence: TGTGCCACCAGCAGAGACAGGCAAGGCTACGGCTACACCTTC. It codes for CATSRDRQGYGYTF.